The 4 T cell receptor beta chains listed next were all sequenced from one sample in a study of T-cell reconstitution after alpha-beta-depleted transplantation in children. The library targeted TCRbeta and was prepared with unique molecular identifiers. One entry per CDR3 protein results from TCRdb running MiXCR on the PCR reads. The table includes 600,000 to 700,000 distinct CDR3 sequences, approximately 17% detected once. This specimen was PBMCs from the stem cell graft donor, taken from the stem cell graft. The receptors originated from a human donor who donated a stem cell graft to a child with acute myeloid leukemia.

This clonotype was seen more than once but under ten times. The rearrangement uses TRBV24-1 and TRBJ2-2, with 9 positions matching TRBD1. Germline V gives CDR1 KGHDR, CDR2 SFDVKD. This CDR3 has 14 residues. V shed 9 bases, J shed 3 bases, and the junction held 4 bases outside the gene matches. CDR3 sequence: CATRTGDDTGELFF. DNA for the CDR3: TGTGCCACCCGGACAGGGGATGACACCGGGGAGCTGTTTTTT.

Many counts were recorded for this clonotype. The V gene is TRBV24-1, the J gene TRBJ2-3; possible D gene TRBD1, 6 bases. The length of the CDR3 is 14 residues. Germline CDR1 is KGHDR and CDR2 is SFDVKD. V lost 5 bases, J lost 4 bases, and 12 bases lay in between. The CDR3 DNA sequence: TGTGCCACCAGTGTAACAGGGAAGGCAGATACGCAGTATTTT. As protein: CATSVTGKADTQYF.

CDR3 loop: CAWSEGGGNEQFF. The CDR3 nucleotides read TGTGCCTGGAGTGAGGGCGGGGGAAATGAGCAGTTCTTC. The J gene is TRBJ2-1, the V gene TRBV30; 7 bases agree with TRBD2. Germline CDR1 reads GTSNPN; CDR2 reads SVGIG (reference sequence). There are 13 residues in the CDR3. The ends lost 1 base at V and 7 bases at J; junction bases unmatched: 4.

The table lists this clonotype with many counts. The chain links TRBV10-3 to TRBJ2-3; D unresolved. This CDR3 has 15 residues. Trimming left V 0 bases short and J 1 base short, with 8 bases between. Germline assignment: CDR1 ENHRY and CDR2 SYGVKD. In DNA form, the CDR3 reads TGTGCCATCAGTGAGTCCACTACAGGCACAGATACGCAGTATTTT. It codes for CAISESTTGTDTQYF.